This T cell receptor (beta chain) derives from a study of radiotherapy plus CTLA-4 blockade in lung cancer. In the study overall: Among all patients, roughly 17% showed objective responses, while 30% to 35% had disease control.

General observations from the study: Reports state that early shifts in blood T cell clones, with interferon-beta, best predicted response. Following radiotherapy plus ipilimumab, tumor-derived TCR clones expanded in the blood.

Germline CDR1 and CDR2: MNHEY and SMNVEV (reference sequence). The CDR3 has 16 amino acids. Trimming removed 6 bases from V and 1 base from J; junction bases left unmatched: 7. Clones were sequenced by immunoSEQ multiplex PCR, and TCRdb holds only the in-frame ones, with some missing. The table shows about 49,000 clones, with approximately 79% occurring only once. A word on this clone: Its antigen is not identified.

Each patient with chemo-refractory metastatic non-small-cell lung cancer was treated with focal radiation plus CTLA-4 blockade using ipilimumab. The chain uses TRBV27 and TRBJ1-5, with 9 nucleotides matching TRBD1. This TCR derives from a human donor with non-small cell lung cancer who had stable disease on radiotherapy plus ipilimumab. Sample: peripheral blood, taken from a patient treated with radiotherapy plus ipilimumab. The CDR3 bases are TGTGCCAGCAGCCGGGACAGGGCTAGGAGCAATCAGCCCCAGCATTTT. Translation gives CASSRDRARSNQPQHF.